This T cell receptor (beta chain) was found in a study of blood T cell repertoires in COVID-19. V lost 4 bases and J lost 9; bases outside the gene matches: 5. Germline CDR1 is MRHNA and CDR2 is SNTAGT. This CDR3 has 13 amino acids. Repertoires were generated with immunoSEQ multiplex PCR, while TCRdb's copy carries only in-frame clones and drops some. Of more than 200,000 clones in the sample, roughly 84% were seen once. Sequenced material: peripheral blood. The receptor was derived from a woman of 80 years or more with COVID-19, enrolled during active disease. The V call is TRBV6-4, the J call TRBJ2-1, with 8 bases lining up with TRBD2. Written as DNA, the CDR3 is TGTGCCAGCAGTGCGGGGGGGCCGTCTGAGCAGTTCTTC. Translated, it gives CASSAGGPSEQFF.